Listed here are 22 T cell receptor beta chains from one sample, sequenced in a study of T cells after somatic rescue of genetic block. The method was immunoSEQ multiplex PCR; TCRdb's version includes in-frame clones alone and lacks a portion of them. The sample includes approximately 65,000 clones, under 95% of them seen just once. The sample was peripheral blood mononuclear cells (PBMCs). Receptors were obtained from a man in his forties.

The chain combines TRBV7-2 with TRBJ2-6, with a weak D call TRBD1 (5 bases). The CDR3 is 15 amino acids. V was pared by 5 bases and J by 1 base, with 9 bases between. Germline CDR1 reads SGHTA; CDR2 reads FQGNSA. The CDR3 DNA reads TGTGCCAGCAGCCCTCAGGGATCTGGGGCCAACGTCCTGACTTTC. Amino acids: CASSPQGSGANVLTF.

The DNA for the CDR3 is TGTGCCAGCAGCGTAGATGTGCAGAACACCGGGGAGCTGTTTTTT. Translated, it gives CASSVDVQNTGELFF. The gene calls are TRBV9 and TRBJ2-2, with D hard to call. The CDR3 has 15 amino acids. Trimming removed 0 bases from V and 1 base from J, with 7 bases in between. Looked up from germline, CDR1 is SGDLS and CDR2 is YYNGEE.

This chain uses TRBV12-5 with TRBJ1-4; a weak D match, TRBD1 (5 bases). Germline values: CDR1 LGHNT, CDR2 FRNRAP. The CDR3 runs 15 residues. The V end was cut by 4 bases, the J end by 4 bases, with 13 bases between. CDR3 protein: CASGSHGGGNEKLFF. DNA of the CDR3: TGTGCTAGTGGTTCCCACGGGGGAGGTAATGAAAAACTGTTTTTT.

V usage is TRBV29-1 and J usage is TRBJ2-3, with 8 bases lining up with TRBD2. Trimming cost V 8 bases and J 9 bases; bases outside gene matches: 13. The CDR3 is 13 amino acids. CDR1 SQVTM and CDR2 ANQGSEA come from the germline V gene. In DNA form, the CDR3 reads TGCAGCCTCCCAAAGACGGGGGGGGCCACGCAGTATTTT. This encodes CSLPKTGGATQYF.

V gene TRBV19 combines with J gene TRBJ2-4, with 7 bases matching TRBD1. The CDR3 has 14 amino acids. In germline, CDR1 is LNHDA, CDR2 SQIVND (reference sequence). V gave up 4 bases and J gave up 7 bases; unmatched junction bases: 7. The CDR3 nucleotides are TGTGCCAGTAGTAGACAGGGATCTTCGAACATTCAGTACTTC. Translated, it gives CASSRQGSSNIQYF.

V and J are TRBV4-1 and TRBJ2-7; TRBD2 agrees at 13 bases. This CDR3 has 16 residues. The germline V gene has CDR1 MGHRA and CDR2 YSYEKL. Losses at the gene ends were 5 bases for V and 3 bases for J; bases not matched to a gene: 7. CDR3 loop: CASSVIRTSGSYEQYF. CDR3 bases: TGCGCCAGCAGCGTGATCCGGACTAGCGGGAGCTACGAGCAGTACTTC.

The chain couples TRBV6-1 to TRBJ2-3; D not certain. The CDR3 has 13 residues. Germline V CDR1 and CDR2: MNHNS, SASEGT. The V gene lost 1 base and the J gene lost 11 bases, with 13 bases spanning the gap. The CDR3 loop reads CASSEGTHLKQYF. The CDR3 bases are TGTGCCAGCAGTGAAGGGACCCACCTCAAGCAGTATTTT.

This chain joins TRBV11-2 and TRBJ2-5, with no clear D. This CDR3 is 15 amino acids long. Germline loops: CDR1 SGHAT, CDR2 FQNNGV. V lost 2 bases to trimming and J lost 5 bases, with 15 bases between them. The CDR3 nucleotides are TGTGCCAGCAGCTTACAAGACAACCCGGGCGAGACCCAGTACTTC. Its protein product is CASSLQDNPGETQYF.

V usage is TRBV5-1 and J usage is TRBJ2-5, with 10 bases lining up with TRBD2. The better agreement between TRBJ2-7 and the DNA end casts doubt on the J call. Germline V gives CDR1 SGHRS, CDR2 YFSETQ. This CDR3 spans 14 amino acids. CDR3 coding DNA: TGCGCCAGCAGCTTAGGACTAGCGGACTACGAGCAGTACTTC. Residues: CASSLGLADYEQYF.

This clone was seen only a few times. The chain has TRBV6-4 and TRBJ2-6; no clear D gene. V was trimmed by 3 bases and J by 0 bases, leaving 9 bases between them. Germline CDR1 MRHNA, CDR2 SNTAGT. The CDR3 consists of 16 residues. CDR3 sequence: CASSEDPLSGANVLTF. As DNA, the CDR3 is TGTGCCAGCAGTGAGGACCCCCTCTCTGGGGCCAACGTCCTGACTTTC.

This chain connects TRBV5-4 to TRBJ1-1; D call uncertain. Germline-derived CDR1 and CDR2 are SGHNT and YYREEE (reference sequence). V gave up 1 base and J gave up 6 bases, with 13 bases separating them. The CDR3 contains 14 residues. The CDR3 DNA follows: TGTGCCAGCAGCTTGTTGCGGGGTCAGGCTGAAGCTTTCTTT. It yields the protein CASSLLRGQAEAFF.

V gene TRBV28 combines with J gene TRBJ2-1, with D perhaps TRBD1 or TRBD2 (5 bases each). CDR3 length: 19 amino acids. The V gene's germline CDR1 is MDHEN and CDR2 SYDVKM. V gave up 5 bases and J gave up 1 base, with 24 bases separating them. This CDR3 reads CASSPPGRVMGRSYNEQFF. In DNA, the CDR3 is TGTGCCAGCAGTCCCCCTGGCAGGGTAATGGGGAGATCCTACAATGAGCAGTTCTTC. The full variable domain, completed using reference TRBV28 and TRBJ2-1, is DVKVTQSSRYLVKRTGEKVFLECVQDMDHENMFWYRQDPGLGLRLIYFSYDVKMKEKGDIPEGYSVSREKKERFSLILESASTNQTSMYLCASSPPGRVMGRSYNEQFFGPGTRLTVL.

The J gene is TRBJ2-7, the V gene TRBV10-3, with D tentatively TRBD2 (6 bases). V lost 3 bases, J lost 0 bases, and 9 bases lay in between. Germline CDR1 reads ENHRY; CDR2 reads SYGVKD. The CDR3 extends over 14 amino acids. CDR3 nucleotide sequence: TGTGCCATCAGTGACCCCGGGAGCTCCTACGAGCAGTACTTC. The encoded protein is CAISDPGSSYEQYF.

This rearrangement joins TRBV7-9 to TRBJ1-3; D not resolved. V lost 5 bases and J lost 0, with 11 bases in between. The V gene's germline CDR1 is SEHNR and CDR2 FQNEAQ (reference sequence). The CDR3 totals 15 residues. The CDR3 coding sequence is TGTGCCAGCAGCGATAGAAGGGTCTCTGGAAACACCATATATTTT. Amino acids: CASSDRRVSGNTIYF. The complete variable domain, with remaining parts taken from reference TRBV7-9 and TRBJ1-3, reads DTGVSQNPRHKITKRGQNVTFRCDPISEHNRLYWYRQTLGQGPEFLTYFQNEAQLEKSRLLSDRFSAERPKGSFSTLEIQRTEQGDSAMYLCASSDRRVSGNTIYFGEGSWLTVV.

Written as DNA, the CDR3 is TGTGCCAGCAGTTCCGGACTAGCCCCAGATACGCAGTATTTT. It codes for CASSSGLAPDTQYF. The chain has TRBV6-5 and TRBJ2-3; 8 bases line up with TRBD2. This CDR3 region has 14 residues. V lost 4 bases and J lost 4; bases outside the gene matches: 4. The germline CDR1 and CDR2 sequences are MNHEY and SVGAGI.

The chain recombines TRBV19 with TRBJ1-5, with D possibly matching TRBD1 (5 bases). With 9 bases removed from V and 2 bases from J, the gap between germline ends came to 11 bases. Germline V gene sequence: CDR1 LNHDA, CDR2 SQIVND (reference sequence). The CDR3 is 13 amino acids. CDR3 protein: CASAPGGNQPQHF. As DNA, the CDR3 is TGTGCCAGCGCACCGGGGGGCAATCAGCCCCAGCATTTT. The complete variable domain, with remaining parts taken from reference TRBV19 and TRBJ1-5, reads DGGITQSPKYLFRKEGQNVTLSCEQNLNHDAMYWYRQDPGQGLRLIYYSQIVNDFQKGDIAEGYSVSREKKESFPLTVTSAQKNPTAFYLCASAPGGNQPQHFGDGTRLSIL.

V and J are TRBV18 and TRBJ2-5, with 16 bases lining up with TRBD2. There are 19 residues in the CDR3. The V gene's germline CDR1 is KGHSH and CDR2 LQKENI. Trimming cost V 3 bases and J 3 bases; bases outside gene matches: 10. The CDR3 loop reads CASSPLSGTSGGAEETQYF. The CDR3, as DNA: TGTGCCAGCTCACCGCTATCCGGGACTAGCGGGGGGGCCGAAGAGACCCAGTACTTC.

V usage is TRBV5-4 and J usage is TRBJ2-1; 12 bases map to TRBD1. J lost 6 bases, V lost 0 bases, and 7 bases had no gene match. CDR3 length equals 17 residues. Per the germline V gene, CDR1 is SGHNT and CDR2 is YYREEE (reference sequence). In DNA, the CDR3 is TGTGCCAGCAGCTTGGAGGGGGGACAGGGGGCATCCAATGAGCAGTTCTTC. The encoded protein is CASSLEGGQGASNEQFF. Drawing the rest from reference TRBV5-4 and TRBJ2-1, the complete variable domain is ETGVTQSPTHLIKTRGQQVTLRCSSQSGHNTVSWYQQALGQGPQFIFQYYREEENGRGNFPPRFSGLQFPNYSSELNVNALELDDSALYLCASSLEGGQGASNEQFFGPGTRLTVL.

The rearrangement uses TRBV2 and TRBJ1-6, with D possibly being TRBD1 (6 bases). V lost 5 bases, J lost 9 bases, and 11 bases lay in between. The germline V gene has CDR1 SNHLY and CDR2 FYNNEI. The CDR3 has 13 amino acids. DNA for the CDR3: TGTGCCAGCAGTATAGAACAGGGTTCACCCCTCCACTTT. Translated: CASSIEQGSPLHF.

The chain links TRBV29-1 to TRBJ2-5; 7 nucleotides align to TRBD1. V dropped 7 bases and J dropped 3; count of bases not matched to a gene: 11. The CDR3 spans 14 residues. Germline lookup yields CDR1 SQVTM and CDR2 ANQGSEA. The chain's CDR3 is CSAPEGAWEETQYF. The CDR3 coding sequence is TGCAGCGCCCCAGAGGGGGCATGGGAAGAGACCCAGTACTTC. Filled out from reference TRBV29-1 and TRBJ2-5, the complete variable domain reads SAVISQKPSRDICQRGTSLTIQCQVDSQVTMMFWYRQQPGQSLTLIATANQGSEATYESGFVIDKFPISRPNLTFSTLTVSNMSPEDSSIYLCSAPEGAWEETQYFGPGTRLLVL.

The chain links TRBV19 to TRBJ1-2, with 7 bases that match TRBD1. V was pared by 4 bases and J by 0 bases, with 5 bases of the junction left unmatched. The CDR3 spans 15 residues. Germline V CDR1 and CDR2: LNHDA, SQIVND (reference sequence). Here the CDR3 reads CASSKRDRANYGYTF. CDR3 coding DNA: TGTGCCAGTAGTAAAAGGGACAGAGCTAACTATGGCTACACCTTC. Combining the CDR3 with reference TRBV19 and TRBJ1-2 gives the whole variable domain DGGITQSPKYLFRKEGQNVTLSCEQNLNHDAMYWYRQDPGQGLRLIYYSQIVNDFQKGDIAEGYSVSREKKESFPLTVTSAQKNPTAFYLCASSKRDRANYGYTFGSGTRLTVV.

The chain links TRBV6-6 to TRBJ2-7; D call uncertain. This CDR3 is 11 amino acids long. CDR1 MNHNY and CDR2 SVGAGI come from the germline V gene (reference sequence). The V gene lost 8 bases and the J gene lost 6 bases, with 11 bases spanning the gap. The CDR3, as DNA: TGTGCCAGCGGATTTGTGGGCGAGCAGTACTTC. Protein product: CASGFVGEQYF.